One T cell receptor (beta chain) is described in this entry. Antigen: not known. Sorting defined conventional CD4 T cells as CD4+CD127+. Control samples were from healthy, unrelated donors. The data stem from a study of B cell selection in AIRE deficiency. Findings of the study overall: Around 30% of healthy-shared Treg TCRbeta sequences appeared in patient Tconv cells.

Profiling relied on immunoSEQ multiplex PCR, and the TCRdb table lists in-frame clones only, not all of them. Counted here are some 22,000 clones, approximately 96% occurring once; the ten biggest clones make up 0.15% to 0.2%. The CDR3 length is 13 residues. Germline-derived CDR1 and CDR2 are GTSNPN and SVGIG (reference sequence). The germline V and J ends were trimmed by 4 bases and 0 bases, with 7 bases remaining between them. The sample taken for sequencing was CD4+CD127+ conventional T cells sorted from PBMCs. This TCR came from a human donor in good health. The chain has TRBV30 and TRBJ1-5; the D gene is possibly TRBD1 (6 bases). CDR3 bases: TGTGCCTGGAACAGGGATAGCAATCAGCCCCAGCATTTT. It yields the protein CAWNRDSNQPQHF.